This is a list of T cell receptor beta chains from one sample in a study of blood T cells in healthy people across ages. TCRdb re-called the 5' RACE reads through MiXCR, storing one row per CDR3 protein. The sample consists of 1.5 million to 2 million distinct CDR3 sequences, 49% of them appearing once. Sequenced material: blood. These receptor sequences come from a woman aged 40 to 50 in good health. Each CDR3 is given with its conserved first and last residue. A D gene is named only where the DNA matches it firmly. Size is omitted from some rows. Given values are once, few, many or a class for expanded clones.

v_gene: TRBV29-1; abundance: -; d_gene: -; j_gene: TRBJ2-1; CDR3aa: CSSGGQAWGNEQFF; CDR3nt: TGCAGCTCGGGCGGACAAGCCTGGGGGAATGAGCAGTTCTTC
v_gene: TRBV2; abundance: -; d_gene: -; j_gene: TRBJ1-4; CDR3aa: CASDPGPGTTNEKLFF; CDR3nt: TGTGCCAGCGACCCTGGCCCGGGGACAACTAATGAAAAACTGTTTTTT
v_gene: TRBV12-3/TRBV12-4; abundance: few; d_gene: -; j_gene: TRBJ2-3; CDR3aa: CASSMEEALVLDTQYF; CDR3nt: TGTGCCAGCAGCATGGAAGAGGCTCTTGTACTGGATACGCAGTATTTT
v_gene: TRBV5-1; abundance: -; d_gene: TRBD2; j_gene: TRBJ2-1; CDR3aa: CASSLVVAGDNEQFF; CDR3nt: TGCGCCAGCAGCTTGGTAGTAGCGGGGGATAATGAGCAGTTCTTC
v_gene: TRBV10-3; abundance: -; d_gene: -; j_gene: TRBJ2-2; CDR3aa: CAIGEMGTGELFF; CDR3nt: TGTGCCATCGGGGAAATGGGCACCGGGGAGCTGTTTTTT
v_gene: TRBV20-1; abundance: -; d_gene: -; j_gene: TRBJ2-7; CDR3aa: CSARGNRESFEQYF; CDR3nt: TGCAGTGCTAGAGGTAACAGGGAATCGTTCGAGCAGTACTTC
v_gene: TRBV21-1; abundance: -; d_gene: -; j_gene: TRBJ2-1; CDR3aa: CASSNGTSPLEQFF; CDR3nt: TGTGCCAGCAGTAACGGGACTTCCCCGCTTGAGCAGTTCTTC
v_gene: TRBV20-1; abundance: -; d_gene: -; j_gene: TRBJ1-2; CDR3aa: CSARVASTYGYTF; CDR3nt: TGCAGTGCTAGAGTGGCCAGCACCTATGGCTACACCTTC
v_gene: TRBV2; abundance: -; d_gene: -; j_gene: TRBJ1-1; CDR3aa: CASSATGIMNTEAFF; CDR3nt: TGTGCCAGCAGTGCGACAGGCATTATGAACACTGAAGCTTTCTTT
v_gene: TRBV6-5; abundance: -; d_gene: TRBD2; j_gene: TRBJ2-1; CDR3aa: CASSRKAGGLYNEQFF; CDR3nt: TGTGCCAGCAGTAGAAAAGCGGGGGGGCTGTACAATGAGCAGTTCTTC
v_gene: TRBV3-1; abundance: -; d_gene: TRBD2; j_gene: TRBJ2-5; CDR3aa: CASSQSAGTGGQETQYF; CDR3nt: TGTGCCAGCAGCCAGTCCGCCGGAACGGGGGGCCAAGAGACCCAGTACTTC
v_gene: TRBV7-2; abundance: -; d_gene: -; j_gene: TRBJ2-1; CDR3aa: CASSLAGYSYNEQFF; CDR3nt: TGTGCCAGCAGCTTAGCAGGGTATTCCTACAATGAGCAGTTCTTC
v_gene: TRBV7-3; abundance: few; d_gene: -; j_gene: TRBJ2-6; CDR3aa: CASSTSDSGANVLTF; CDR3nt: TGTGCCAGCAGCACCTCAGACTCTGGGGCCAACGTCCTGACTTTC
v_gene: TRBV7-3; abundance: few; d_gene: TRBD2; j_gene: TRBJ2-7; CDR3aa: CASSPGTISYNEQYF; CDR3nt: TGCGCCAGCAGCCCCGGGACTATCTCCTACAATGAGCAGTACTTC
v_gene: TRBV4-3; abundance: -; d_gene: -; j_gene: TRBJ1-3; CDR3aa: CASSQDGGFGNTIYF; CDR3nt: TGCGCCAGCAGCCAAGACGGGGGGTTTGGAAACACCATATATTTT
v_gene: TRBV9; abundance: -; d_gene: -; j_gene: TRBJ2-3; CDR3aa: CASSVLGLTSTDTQYF; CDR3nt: TGTGCCAGCAGCGTATTAGGACTAACCAGCACAGATACGCAGTATTTT
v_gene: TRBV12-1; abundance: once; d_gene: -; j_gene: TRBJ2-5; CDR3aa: CASSRLAGAGVETQYF; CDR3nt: TGTGCCAGCAGCCGTTTGGCGGGGGCTGGGGTAGAGACCCAGTACTTC
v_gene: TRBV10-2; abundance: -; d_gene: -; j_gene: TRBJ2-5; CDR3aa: CASMEWVGETQYF; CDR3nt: TGCGCCAGCATGGAGTGGGTCGGAGAGACCCAGTACTTC
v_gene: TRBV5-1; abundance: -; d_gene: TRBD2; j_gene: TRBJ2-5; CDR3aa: CASSLYSSGGQETQYF; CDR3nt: TGCGCCAGCAGCTTGTATTCTAGCGGGGGCCAAGAGACCCAGTACTTC
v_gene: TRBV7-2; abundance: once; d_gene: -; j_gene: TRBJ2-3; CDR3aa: CASSLVGSWLTSTDTQYF; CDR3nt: TGTGCCAGCAGCTTAGTAGGGAGTTGGCTTACTAGCACAGATACGCAGTATTTT
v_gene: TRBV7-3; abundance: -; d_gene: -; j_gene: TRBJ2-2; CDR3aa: CASSFTRDTGELFF; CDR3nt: TGTGCCAGCAGCTTCACACGGGACACCGGGGAGCTGTTTTTT
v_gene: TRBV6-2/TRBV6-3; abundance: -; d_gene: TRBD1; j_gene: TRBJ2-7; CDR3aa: CASGWSPGTASYEQYF; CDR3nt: TGTGCCAGCGGATGGAGCCCCGGGACAGCCTCCTACGAGCAGTACTTC
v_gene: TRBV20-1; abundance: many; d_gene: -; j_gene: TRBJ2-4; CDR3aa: CSARPGLAKNIQYF; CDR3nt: TGCAGTGCTAGGCCGGGCCTAGCCAAAAACATTCAGTACTTC
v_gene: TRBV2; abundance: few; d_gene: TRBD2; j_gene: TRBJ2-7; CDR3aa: CASSEPNGGGNLYNEQYF; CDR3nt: TGTGCCAGCAGTGAACCAAATGGCGGGGGGAATTTATACAATGAGCAGTACTTC
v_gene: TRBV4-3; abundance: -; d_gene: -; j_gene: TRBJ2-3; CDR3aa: CASSQDGGTYTDTQYF; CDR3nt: TGCGCCAGCAGCCAAGATGGGGGAACATACACAGATACGCAGTATTTT
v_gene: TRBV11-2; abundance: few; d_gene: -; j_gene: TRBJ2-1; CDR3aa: CASSLVPSFSSYNEQFF; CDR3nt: TGTGCCAGCAGCTTAGTCCCGTCTTTTAGCTCCTACAATGAGCAGTTCTTC
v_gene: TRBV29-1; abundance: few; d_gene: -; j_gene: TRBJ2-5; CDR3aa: CSVDIEQKDSKETQYF; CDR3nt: TGCAGCGTCGATATCGAGCAAAAGGACAGCAAAGAGACCCAGTACTTC
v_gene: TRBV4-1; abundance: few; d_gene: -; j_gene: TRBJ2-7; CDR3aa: CASSPTISYEQYF; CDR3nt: TGCGCCAGCAGCCCGACAATCTCCTACGAGCAGTACTTC
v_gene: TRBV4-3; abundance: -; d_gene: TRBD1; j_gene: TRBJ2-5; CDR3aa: CASSKQGAETQYF; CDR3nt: TGCGCCAGCAGCAAACAGGGGGCAGAGACCCAGTACTTC
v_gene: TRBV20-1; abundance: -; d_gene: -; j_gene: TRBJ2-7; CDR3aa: CSARGGSVLEQYF; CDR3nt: TGCAGTGCTAGAGGGGGGTCGGTCCTCGAGCAGTACTTC
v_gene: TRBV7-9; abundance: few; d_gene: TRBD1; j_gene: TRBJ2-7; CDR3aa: CASSFPGTAFSYEQYF; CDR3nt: TGTGCCAGCAGCTTCCCCGGGACAGCCTTCTCCTACGAGCAGTACTTC
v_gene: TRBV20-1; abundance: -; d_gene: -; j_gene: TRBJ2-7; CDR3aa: CSASLQRDEQYF; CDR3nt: TGCAGTGCTAGCCTCCAACGCGACGAGCAGTACTTC
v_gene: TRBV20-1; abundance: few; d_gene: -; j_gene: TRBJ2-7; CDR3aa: CSAGNGTYNEQYF; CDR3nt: TGCAGTGCTGGGAATGGGACCTACAATGAGCAGTACTTC
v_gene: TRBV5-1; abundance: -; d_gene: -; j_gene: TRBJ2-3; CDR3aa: CASSEDRQASTETQYF; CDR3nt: TGCGCCAGCAGCGAAGACAGGCAGGCTAGCACAGAGACGCAGTATTTT
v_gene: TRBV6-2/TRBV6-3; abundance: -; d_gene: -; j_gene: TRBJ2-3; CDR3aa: CASSNPPTDTQYF; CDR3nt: TGTGCCAGCAGTAACCCCCCCACAGATACGCAGTATTTT
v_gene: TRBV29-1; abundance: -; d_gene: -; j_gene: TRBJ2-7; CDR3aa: CSVAGGEQYF; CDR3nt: TGCAGCGTTGCCGGGGGCGAGCAGTACTTC
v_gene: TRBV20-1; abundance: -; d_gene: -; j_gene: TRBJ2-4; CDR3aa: CSAYPSDRAKNIQYF; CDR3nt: TGCAGTGCTTACCCATCGGACAGAGCCAAAAACATTCAGTACTTC
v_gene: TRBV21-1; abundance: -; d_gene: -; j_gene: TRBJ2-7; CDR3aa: CASSKENGVNEQYF; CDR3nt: TGTGCCAGCAGCAAAGAGAACGGGGTAAACGAGCAGTACTTC
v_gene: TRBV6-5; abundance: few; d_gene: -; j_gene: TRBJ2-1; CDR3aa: CASSKPRGGEFF; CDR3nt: TGTGCCAGCAGTAAACCCCGGGGTGGGGAGTTCTTC
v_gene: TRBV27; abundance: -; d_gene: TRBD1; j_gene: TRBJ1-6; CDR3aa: CASSFFLTGGRDSPLHF; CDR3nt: TGTGCCAGCAGTTTTTTTTTGACAGGGGGCAGAGATTCACCCCTCCACTTT
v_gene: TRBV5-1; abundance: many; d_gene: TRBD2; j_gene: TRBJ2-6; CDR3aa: CASSRLAGSGANVLTF; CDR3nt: TGCGCCAGCAGCAGACTAGCGGGGTCCGGGGCCAACGTCCTGACTTTC
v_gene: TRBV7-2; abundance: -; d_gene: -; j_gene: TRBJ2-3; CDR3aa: CASSLDDRDTQYF; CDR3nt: TGTGCCAGCAGCTTAGATGACCGGGATACGCAGTATTTT
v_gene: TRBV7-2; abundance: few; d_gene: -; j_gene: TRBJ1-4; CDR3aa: CASSLVGQGEGKLFF; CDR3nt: TGTGCCAGCAGCTTAGTGGGGCAGGGTGAGGGAAAACTGTTTTTT
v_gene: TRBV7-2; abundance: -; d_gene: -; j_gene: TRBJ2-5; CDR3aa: CASSLRGDAQETQYF; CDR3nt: TGTGCCAGCAGCTTGCGCGGGGACGCACAAGAGACCCAGTACTTC
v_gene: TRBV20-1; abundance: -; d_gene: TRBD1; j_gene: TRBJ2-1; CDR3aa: CSNRQGAVNEQFF; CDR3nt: TGCAGTAATAGACAGGGGGCGGTCAATGAGCAGTTCTTC
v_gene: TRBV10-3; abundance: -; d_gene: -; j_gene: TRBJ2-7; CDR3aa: CAISEGERREQYF; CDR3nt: TGTGCCATCAGTGAGGGGGAGAGGCGGGAGCAGTACTTC
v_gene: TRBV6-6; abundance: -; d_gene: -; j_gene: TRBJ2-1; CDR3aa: CASSSGGMIDEQFF; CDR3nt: TGTGCCAGCAGTTCTGGGGGCATGATCGATGAGCAGTTCTTC
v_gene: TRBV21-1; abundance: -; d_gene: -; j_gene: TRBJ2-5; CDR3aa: CASSKDRRTPETQYF; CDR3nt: TGTGCCAGCAGCAAAGATCGGAGGACGCCAGAGACCCAGTACTTC
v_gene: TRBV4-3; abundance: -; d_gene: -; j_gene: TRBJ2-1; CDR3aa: CASSQGTGTGAYNEQFF; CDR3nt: TGCGCCAGCAGCCAGGGGACCGGGACTGGCGCCTACAATGAGCAGTTCTTC
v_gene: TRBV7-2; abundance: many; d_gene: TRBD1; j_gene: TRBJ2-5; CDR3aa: CASSLGTGGGETQYF; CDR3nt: TGTGCCAGCAGCCTTGGGACAGGGGGAGGCGAGACCCAGTACTTC
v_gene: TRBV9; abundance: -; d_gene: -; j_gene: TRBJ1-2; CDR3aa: CASSSSPASSGGYTF; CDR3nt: TGTGCCAGCAGCTCCTCCCCGGCGTCGAGTGGCGGCTACACCTTC
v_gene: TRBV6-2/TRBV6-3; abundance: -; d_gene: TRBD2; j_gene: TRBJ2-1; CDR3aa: CASGEPGLALNEQFF; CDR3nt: TGTGCCAGCGGTGAACCGGGACTAGCGCTCAATGAGCAGTTCTTC
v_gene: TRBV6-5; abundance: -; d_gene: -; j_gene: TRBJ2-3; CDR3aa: CASSYNILGSTDTQYF; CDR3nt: TGTGCCAGCAGTTACAACATTTTAGGAAGCACAGATACGCAGTATTTT